This T cell receptor (beta chain) appears in the sequencing data of a study of beta chain features in type 1 diabetes. There are 13 residues in the CDR3. Trimming took 4 bases from V and 5 from J, leaving 12 bases between them. Germline V gene data show CDR1 as SGHDT and CDR2 as YYEEEE. This clone came up a few times. What it recognizes is unknown. Sequenced material consisted of expressed TCRB transcripts (all of the isolated RNA was reverse transcribed). Method: immunoSEQ multiplex PCR; TCRdb's copy keeps in-frame clones and lacks some. The repertoire holds about 650,000 clones, with around 12% as singletons. General study findings and limits: Shorter TCRB CDR3s, moderately but significantly so, marked every one of the four CD4+ subsets in Type 1 diabetes patients.

J is TRBJ1-2 and V is TRBV5-6, with D perhaps matching TRBD1 (5 bases). The origin of this receptor is a man aged 30 to 39 with type 1 diabetes. Sequencing used naive CD4+ T cells from blood. The chain's CDR3 is CASSPTRDYGYTF. In nucleotides, the CDR3 is TGTGCCAGCAGCCCAACCAGGGATTATGGCTACACCTTC.